A selection of T cell receptor beta chains follows, all from one sample in a study of blood T cell repertoires in COVID-19. The assay was immunoSEQ multiplex PCR, and TCRdb's table has in-frame clones only and misses some. The data show tens of thousands of clones, around 84% seen once. What was sequenced was peripheral blood. Source of these receptors: an elderly man with acute or convalescent COVID-19. CDR3s include the opening cysteine and the closing phenylalanine or tryptophan. A D gene is named only where the DNA matches it firmly.

J gene	D gene	V gene	CDR3 protein
TRBJ1-4	.	TRBV27	CASSLMGGSEKLFF
TRBJ2-3	TRBD2	TRBV11-2	CASSRTGGTDTQYF
TRBJ2-1	TRBD1	TRBV14	CASSPYSGTGIRDEQFF
TRBJ2-1	.	TRBV7-3	CASSLTAGRVNEQFF
TRBJ2-7	.	TRBV7-6	CASSLGGGHSYEQYF
TRBJ2-5	TRBD1	TRBV28	CASSSTGGLETQYF
TRBJ2-7	TRBD1	TRBV7-2	CASSIQDRGAYEQYF
TRBJ2-1	TRBD1	TRBV15	CATSKDRGLEQFF
TRBJ1-6	.	TRBV27	CASSVTSFSYNSPLHF
TRBJ1-5	.	TRBV27	CASSLDTYQPQHF
TRBJ2-1	.	TRBV5-6	CASSLVAYNEQFF
TRBJ2-3	TRBD1	TRBV19	CASSWTGVPNTQYF
TRBJ2-2	.	TRBV19	CASSFGDNTGELFF